Below are 6 T cell receptor beta chains sequenced from a single sample in a study of T cell changes during pregnancy in multiple sclerosis. TCRdb keeps only in-frame clones here, not all; method: immunoSEQ multiplex PCR. In the table there are about 36,000 clones, about 91% of which are singletons. Sample: CD8+ T cells from peripheral blood mononuclear cells, taken in the third trimester of pregnancy. The receptors were sampled from a female donor with multiple sclerosis, enrolled in a pregnancy study.

The chain employs TRBV7-9 and TRBJ1-2, with D perhaps matching TRBD1 (5 bases). Germline V lookup: CDR1 SEHNR, CDR2 FQNEAQ (reference sequence). Trimming took 5 bases from V and 3 from J, leaving 22 bases between them. This CDR3 spans 17 amino acids. The CDR3 reads CASSPRSRDSSDYGYTF. The DNA for the CDR3 is TGTGCCAGCAGCCCCAGGAGCAGGGACTCCTCCGACTATGGCTACACCTTC.

This chain links TRBV11-2 with TRBJ2-5; TRBD1 might be the D (6 bases). The germline V gene has CDR1 SGHAT and CDR2 FQNNGV. This CDR3 has 16 amino acids. V was trimmed by 4 bases and J by 3 bases, leaving 18 bases between them. The CDR3 sequence is CASSSRLRGGEETQYF. CDR3 coding DNA: TGTGCCAGCAGCTCCCGACTACGAGGGGGAGAAGAGACCCAGTACTTC.

As to this clone: This specimen includes other DNA sequences encoding the same CDR3. The rearrangement uses TRBV5-1 and TRBJ2-7, with 11 nucleotides matching TRBD1. The V gene end was trimmed by 2 bases and the J gene end by 1 base; junction bases not matched to a gene: 2. This CDR3 contains 15 residues. Germline CDR1 is SGHRS and CDR2 is YFSETQ. CDR3 region: CASSFGTGGSYEQYF. The CDR3 DNA reads TGCGCCAGCAGCTTTGGGACAGGGGGGTCCTACGAGCAGTACTTC.

This chain joins TRBV5-6 and TRBJ2-1; maybe TRBD2 (5 bases). V was pared by 1 base and J by 4 bases, with 12 bases between. Germline-derived CDR1 and CDR2 are SGHDT and YYEEEE. This CDR3 has 15 residues. The CDR3 bases are TGTGCCAGCAGCTTGACCCCGACTAATTACAATGAGCAGTTCTTC. Amino acids: CASSLTPTNYNEQFF.

In DNA, the CDR3 is TGTGCCAGCAGCTTGGGGCTTACTCAGCCCCAGCATTTT. Amino acid sequence: CASSLGLTQPQHF. V is TRBV7-9 and J is TRBJ1-5, with TRBD1 as a possible D gene (5 bases). The CDR3 contains 13 residues. Trimming left V 3 bases short and J 6 bases short, with 9 bases between. Germline V lookup: CDR1 SEHNR, CDR2 FQNEAQ (reference sequence).

The rearrangement links TRBV27 to TRBJ2-7, with a weak D call TRBD1 (6 bases). Trimming cost V 11 bases and J 2 bases, with 19 bases left between them. CDR1 MNHEY and CDR2 SMNVEV come from the germline V gene (reference sequence). The CDR3 has 14 amino acids. The CDR3 nucleotides read TGTGCCTCCATGGAAGGGGGTCTACCCTACGAGCAGTACTTC. It translates to CASMEGGLPYEQYF.